A selection of T cell receptor beta chains follows, all from one sample in a study of OX40 agonist ivuxolimab in advanced cancers. Produced via immunoSEQ multiplex PCR; TCRdb's table is partial and in-frame only. Here the sample spans about 67,000 clones, more than 75% being singletons. The source material was CD4+ or CD8+ T cells sorted from blood, sampled in a trial of the OX40 agonist ivuxolimab. Source of these receptors: an adult with an advanced solid tumor such as melanoma, head and neck, liver or kidney cancer. Both conserved end residues are part of each CDR3. The D gene is left open where the match is weak.

J: TRBJ2-1
V: TRBV7-3
D: TRBD2
CDR3: CASSFQREFEQFF

J: TRBJ1-2
V: TRBV19
D: NA
CDR3: CASSRSGTNTNYGYTF

J: TRBJ2-1
V: TRBV5-1
D: NA
CDR3: CASSGAGGHEQFF

J: TRBJ2-7
V: TRBV5-1
D: NA
CDR3: CASRISVEVTYEQYF

J: TRBJ2-3
V: TRBV9
D: NA
CDR3: CASSVEGLSTDTQYF

J: TRBJ2-5
V: TRBV5-1
D: TRBD2
CDR3: CASSLLAGRQETQYF

J: TRBJ2-5
V: TRBV9
D: NA
CDR3: CASSPLGETQYF

J: TRBJ2-7
V: TRBV28
D: NA
CDR3: CASSLDYEQYF

J: TRBJ1-2
V: TRBV7-2
D: NA
CDR3: CASSSGTTIRGYTF

J: TRBJ1-2
V: TRBV5-1
D: TRBD1
CDR3: CASSPTGGDYGYTF

J: TRBJ2-7
V: TRBV5-6
D: NA
CDR3: CASSPAGWDLYEQYF

J: TRBJ1-1
V: TRBV6-5
D: NA
CDR3: CASSSRPRAGAFF

J: TRBJ2-1
V: TRBV7-9
D: NA
CDR3: CASSLISGGEQFF

J: TRBJ1-4
V: TRBV28
D: NA
CDR3: CASSLGGWVEKLFF

J: TRBJ2-1
V: TRBV23-1
D: NA
CDR3: CASSQSGLARTYNEQFF

J: TRBJ1-1
V: TRBV7-2
D: NA
CDR3: CASSLEAQITEAFF

J: TRBJ1-1
V: TRBV5-1
D: TRBD1
CDR3: CASSSDRGGAFF

J: TRBJ2-6
V: TRBV19
D: NA
CDR3: CASSATWTGANVLTF

J: TRBJ2-7
V: TRBV5-4
D: TRBD1
CDR3: CASSIDRAMDF

J: TRBJ2-1
V: TRBV6-6
D: NA
CDR3: CASSYGLRGRGNEQFF

J: TRBJ2-1
V: TRBV9
D: TRBD2
CDR3: CASSLTGTSGIGEQFF

J: TRBJ2-2
V: TRBV18
D: TRBD1
CDR3: CASSPRQGTNTGELFF

J: TRBJ1-5
V: TRBV19
D: NA
CDR3: CASLRAGQGVNQPQHF

J: TRBJ1-3
V: TRBV11-2
D: NA
CDR3: CASSLDRLGGAGNTIYF

J: TRBJ1-1
V: TRBV25-1
D: NA
CDR3: CASSASGRTEAFF

J: TRBJ2-3
V: TRBV2
D: NA
CDR3: CASSGALGQTSTDTQYF

J: TRBJ2-5
V: TRBV2
D: NA
CDR3: CASSEARETQYF

J: TRBJ2-2
V: TRBV9
D: TRBD2
CDR3: CASSVLSGGSGELFF

J: TRBJ2-1
V: TRBV4-1
D: NA
CDR3: CASSHFNEQFF

J: TRBJ2-5
V: TRBV7-8
D: TRBD2
CDR3: CASSYRGGPVNNF

J: TRBJ2-2
V: TRBV5-1
D: TRBD2
CDR3: CASSPRASGGNTGELFF

J: TRBJ1-1
V: TRBV10-2
D: NA
CDR3: CASTEFMNTEAFF

J: TRBJ2-7
V: TRBV7-9
D: TRBD2
CDR3: CASSLVTSGRAGEQYF

J: TRBJ1-1
V: TRBV28
D: NA
CDR3: CASRLTYGPNTEAFF

J: TRBJ1-6
V: TRBV7-2
D: NA
CDR3: CASSLVQGRNSPLHF

J: TRBJ2-5
V: TRBV7-3
D: NA
CDR3: CASSLGLGDGETQYF

J: TRBJ2-7
V: TRBV10-3
D: TRBD1
CDR3: CAISESGTGGEQYF

J: TRBJ2-7
V: TRBV6-1
D: TRBD1
CDR3: CASIGQGADEQYF

J: TRBJ2-1
V: TRBV6-1
D: TRBD2
CDR3: CASSSRLAGEQFF

J: TRBJ2-7
V: TRBV28
D: TRBD2
CDR3: CASSGTSASYEQYF

J: TRBJ2-3
V: TRBV7-9
D: NA
CDR3: CASSLAGVNADTQYF